Listed below are T cell receptor beta chains from one sample, sequenced in a study of Ad26.COV2.S vaccination and SARS-CoV-2 variants. Libraries were prepared by immunoSEQ multiplex PCR; TCRdb keeps only in-frame clonotypes and omits some of them. The profile shows hundreds of thousands of clones, around 83% of them singletons. Sample: peripheral blood, taken in a trial of Ad26.COV2.S vaccine versus placebo. These receptor sequences come from a person aged 18-65 years who received the Ad26.COV2.S COVID-19 vaccine or a placebo. Both conserved end residues are part of each CDR3.

j_call v_call cdr3_aa
TRBJ2-2 TRBV30 CAWRDRRTGELFF
TRBJ2-2 TRBV7-8 CASSLLPGDTGELFF
TRBJ2-1 TRBV3-1/TRBV3-2 CASSDRKRTSSYNEQFF
TRBJ1-1 TRBV18 CASSPWTGSANTEAFF
TRBJ1-6 TRBV19 CASTTSSSYNSPLHF
TRBJ1-1 TRBV28 CASSPLGSLGSTEAFF
TRBJ1-1 TRBV4-3 CASSQDPENTEAFF
TRBJ2-1 TRBV2 CASSEEVGSFHEQFF
TRBJ2-5 TRBV5-1 CASSLAGGSKTQYF
TRBJ2-3 TRBV6-6 CASRPPDLTDTQYF
TRBJ2-3 TRBV29-1 CSVSPLVTDTQYF
TRBJ2-5 TRBV5-1 CASSSGTGGQETQYF
TRBJ1-5 TRBV6-2/TRBV6-3 CASSPVQRGNQPQHF
TRBJ1-3 TRBV9 CASSVAGNTIYF
TRBJ2-7 TRBV20-1 CSASWREGLNEQYF
TRBJ1-1 TRBV9 CASSVRSENTEAFF
TRBJ2-3 TRBV9 CASSVVAGGDTQYF
TRBJ2-3 TRBV11-2 CASSLVGSSGGVDTQYF
TRBJ2-1 TRBV25-1 CASTPQVNNEQFF